These 31 T cell receptor beta chains were sequenced from one sample in a study of Tregs in tolerant kidney transplant recipients. TCRdb's table, derived via immunoSEQ multiplex PCR, lists solely in-frame clones and lacks some. Counted here are under 95,000 clones, around 93% occurring once; the ten biggest clones make up around 0.32%. The starting material was Tregs from blood, obtained before the transplant. The source of these receptors is a human donor who received a combined kidney and bone marrow transplant.

The chain's CDR3 is CASSPPSGDTQYF. DNA for the CDR3: TGTGCCAGCTCACCACCCTCCGGGGATACGCAGTATTTT. V is TRBV18 and J is TRBJ2-3; D gene unclear. This CDR3 spans 13 amino acids. From germline, CDR1 is KGHSH and CDR2 LQKENI. V lost 0 bases to trimming and J lost 6 bases, with 7 bases between them.

The chain joins TRBV6-6 to TRBJ2-1, with a possible D match to TRBD2 (5 bases). The germline V gene has CDR1 MNHNY and CDR2 SVGAGI (reference sequence). There are 15 residues in the CDR3. V lost 6 bases, J lost 5 bases, and 17 bases lay in between. CDR3 DNA sequence: TGTGCCAGCAGAACGCTCCTCGGTAGCGACAATGAGCAGTTCTTC. Protein sequence: CASRTLLGSDNEQFF.

The J gene is TRBJ1-2, the V gene TRBV4-2, with D perhaps TRBD1 (5 bases). The CDR3 sequence is 15 residues long. Trimming took off 0 bases at V and 2 bases at J, with 10 bases between the two ends. Germline V gene data show CDR1 as LGHNA and CDR2 as YNFKEQ. Here the CDR3 reads CASSQDLTANYGYTF. The CDR3 nucleotides read TGTGCCAGCAGCCAAGACTTGACAGCGAACTATGGCTACACCTTC.

The chain carries TRBV5-1 and TRBJ2-5, with 9 positions matching TRBD1. The CDR3 is made up of 17 amino acids. Germline V gene data show CDR1 as SGHRS and CDR2 as YFSETQ. The trim removed 4 bases at V and 0 bases at J, leaving 10 bases unmatched. The CDR3 bases are TGCGCCAGCAGCAACCGGGACAGGGAATGGTACCAAGAGACCCAGTACTTC. The encoded protein is CASSNRDREWYQETQYF. The full variable domain, in which reference TRBV5-1 and TRBJ2-5 provide the parts outside the CDR3, is KAGVTQTPRYLIKTRGQQVTLSCSPISGHRSVSWYQQTPGQGLQFLFEYFSETQRNKGNFPGRFSGRQFSNSRSEMNVSTLELGDSALYLCASSNRDREWYQETQYFGPGTRLLVL.

This clone appeared once. The chain combines TRBV29-1 with TRBJ2-3, with TRBD2 matching over 8 bases. The CDR3 loop spans 16 amino acids. Germline assignment: CDR1 SQVTM and CDR2 ANQGSEA. Germline trimming cut 3 bases from V and 3 bases from J; bases unmatched to any gene: 11. The CDR3, as DNA: TGCAGCGTTGACCTCGACCGCGGCGGGAGGACAGATACGCAGTATTTT. It is translated as CSVDLDRGGRTDTQYF.

CDR3 sequence (DNA): TGTGCCAGCAGCTTGGCCAGGGCAGATACGCAGTATTTT. Protein sequence: CASSLARADTQYF. The chain recombines TRBV5-4 with TRBJ2-3; a weak D match, TRBD1 (5 bases). CDR1 and CDR2 (germline): SGHNT, YYREEE (reference sequence). Trimming took 0 bases from V and 4 from J, leaving 6 bases between them. CDR3 length: 13 residues.

The V gene is TRBV2, the J gene TRBJ2-7; 8 bases agree with TRBD2. The CDR3 sequence is 13 residues long. Germline CDR1 reads SNHLY; CDR2 reads FYNNEI. The trim removed 7 bases at V and 3 bases at J, leaving 5 bases unmatched. The CDR3 coding sequence is TGTGCCAGCATATATAGCGGGGTCTACGAGCAGTACTTC. This encodes CASIYSGVYEQYF.

This clone was found a few times. This chain links TRBV19 with TRBJ1-4; TRBD1 agrees at 8 bases. The CDR3 extends over 16 amino acids. Per germline, CDR1 LNHDA and CDR2 SQIVND (reference sequence). Trimming removed 5 bases from V and 8 bases from J; junction bases left unmatched: 13. CDR3 coding DNA: TGTGCCAGTAGTGCAACCGAAGGACAGGGATTAGAAAAACTGTTTTTT. Amino acid sequence: CASSATEGQGLEKLFF.

Regarding this clone: The junction shows a germline mismatch at one end, possibly a read error. The chain recombines TRBV5-4 with TRBJ2-7; 11 positions agree with TRBD2. The CDR3 is 15 residues long. Germline lookup yields CDR1 SGHNT and CDR2 YYREEE (reference sequence). The CDR3 sequence is CASSQENLAGGEQYF. CDR3 sequence (DNA): TGCGCCAGCAGCCAAGAGAACCTAGCGGGAGGCGAGCAGTACTTC.

This sequence joins TRBV7-9 and TRBJ2-7; 13 nucleotides align to TRBD2. Germline CDR1 SEHNR, CDR2 FQNEAQ (reference sequence). The CDR3 has 15 amino acids. The V and J ends lost 5 bases and 7 bases, in that order; junction bases with no gene match: 8. CDR3 nucleotides: TGTGCCAGCAGCACAGCGGGACTAGCGGGACTAGAGCAGTACTTC. Translated: CASSTAGLAGLEQYF.

The chain couples TRBV5-1 to TRBJ2-5, with TRBD1 matching 8 bases. CDR1 is SGHRS, CDR2 YFSETQ, per germline. The CDR3 runs to 14 residues. After removal of 7 bases from V and 2 bases from J, the junction contained 7 bases not matched to a gene. The CDR3 protein is CASGTGGAQETQYF. In DNA, the CDR3 is TGCGCCAGCGGCACAGGGGGAGCACAAGAGACCCAGTACTTC.

This sequence joins TRBV28 and TRBJ2-3; 7 bases are a match to TRBD1. J gave up 2 bases and V 4 bases, and 9 bases lay outside the gene matches. Per germline, CDR1 MDHEN and CDR2 SYDVKM. This CDR3 is built from 16 residues. The CDR3 DNA reads TGTGCCAGCAGTTCTCTCTCCGACAGGGTCACAGATACGCAGTATTTT. This gives the protein CASSSLSDRVTDTQYF.

The chain has TRBV2 and TRBJ1-4; TRBD1 aligns across 10 bases. The length of the CDR3 is 14 residues. Germline trimming cut 6 bases from V and 7 bases from J; bases unmatched to any gene: 5. Germline V gives CDR1 SNHLY, CDR2 FYNNEI. The CDR3 DNA sequence: TGTGCCAGCAGGGGGTGGACAGGGGGTGAAAAACTGTTTTTT. It translates to CASRGWTGGEKLFF.

The chain carries TRBV28 and TRBJ1-5, with TRBD1 identical over 9 bases. This CDR3 is built from 14 residues. Unmatched junction bases numbered 6, after V lost 6 bases and J lost 6 bases. Germline V CDR1 and CDR2: MDHEN, SYDVKM. Written as DNA, the CDR3 is TGTGCCAGCAGCCCGACAGGGGGATTTCAGCCCCAGCATTTT. Amino acid sequence: CASSPTGGFQPQHF.

Only one count was recorded for this clone. The CDR3 protein is CASSLRVRPNEKLFF. CDR3 nucleotides: TGTGCCAGCAGCTTAAGGGTGCGGCCTAATGAAAAACTGTTTTTT. The J gene is TRBJ1-4, the V gene TRBV7-8; unclear D gene. Germline V gene lookup returns CDR1 SGHVS and CDR2 FQNEAQ. The CDR3 spans 15 residues. The ends were cut back, 2 bases at V and 3 bases at J, with 10 bases in the middle.

V gene TRBV9 combines with J gene TRBJ2-7, with 7 positions matching TRBD2. Unmatched junction bases numbered 5, after V lost 4 bases and J lost 4 bases. The CDR3 extends over 13 amino acids. Germline CDR1 SGDLS, CDR2 YYNGEE. CDR3: CASSPGLGYEQYF. CDR3 DNA: TGTGCCAGCAGCCCCGGACTAGGGTACGAGCAGTACTTC.

This chain connects TRBV7-2 to TRBJ2-5, with unresolved D. The DNA end is more similar to TRBJ2-7, so the J call may be wrong. CDR3 length equals 16 residues. CDR1 is SGHTA, CDR2 FQGNSA, per germline. CDR3 sequence (DNA): TGTGCCAGCAGCTTAGCGGGCGGAGACTTGGGCTACGAGCAGTACTTC. Translating gives CASSLAGGDLGYEQYF.

This chain uses TRBV2 with TRBJ2-5; D may match TRBD1 or TRBD2 (5 bases each). The V end lost 6 bases, the J end lost 11 bases, and 16 bases lay between the germline ends. The CDR3 is 12 residues long. CDR1 and CDR2 from the germline V gene are SNHLY and FYNNEI. This CDR3 reads CASSPRGGRQYF. The CDR3 coding sequence is TGTGCCAGCAGCCCCCGGGGCGGTCGGCAGTACTTC.

J is TRBJ2-3 and V is TRBV7-3; D not certain. CDR1 and CDR2 (germline): SGHTA, FQGTGA. V lost 4 bases to trimming and J lost 0 bases, with 5 bases between them. CDR3 length: 13 residues. In DNA, the CDR3 is TGTGCCAGCAGCTCCGCGAGCACAGATACGCAGTATTTT. Protein product: CASSSASTDTQYF.

V usage is TRBV25-1 and J usage is TRBJ2-2; D not resolved. Germline V CDR1 and CDR2: MGHDK, SYGVNS. Trimming cost V 3 bases and J 6 bases, with 8 bases left between them. This CDR3 has 13 residues. Here the CDR3 DNA reads TGTGCCAGCAGTGAGGTCCTCGCCGGGGAGCTGTTTTTT. Translated, it gives CASSEVLAGELFF. The whole variable domain, filled in from reference TRBV25-1 and TRBJ2-2, reads EADIYQTPRYLVIGTGKKITLECSQTMGHDKMYWYQQDPGMELHLIHYSYGVNSTEKGDLSSESTVSRIRTEHFPLTLESARPSHTSQYLCASSEVLAGELFFGEGSRLTVL.

The chain uses TRBV4-1 and TRBJ2-3; TRBD2 aligns across 9 bases. Trimming cost V 0 bases and J 2 bases; bases outside gene matches: 15. CDR1 is MGHRA, CDR2 YSYEKL, per germline. The CDR3 spans 20 residues. CDR3 loop: CASSQETGHFSGSHTDTQYF. In nucleotides, the CDR3 is TGCGCCAGCAGCCAAGAGACAGGACACTTTAGCGGGAGTCACACAGATACGCAGTATTTT.

V usage is TRBV2 and J usage is TRBJ1-5, with D hard to call. V lost 0 bases and J lost 2, with 5 bases in between. This CDR3 is 14 amino acids long. Germline CDR1 reads SNHLY; CDR2 reads FYNNEI. CDR3 DNA sequence: TGTGCCAGCAGTGAAGCGCCAGGCAATCAGCCCCAGCATTTT. Its translation is CASSEAPGNQPQHF.

The chain carries TRBV27 and TRBJ2-1; D is undetermined. V was shortened by 5 bases and J by 0 bases, with 8 bases between the two germline ends. Germline CDR1 reads MNHEY; CDR2 reads SMNVEV (reference sequence). The CDR3 consists of 14 residues. Here the CDR3 reads CASSGRSSYNEQFF. Written as DNA, the CDR3 is TGTGCCAGCAGTGGTCGGAGCTCCTACAATGAGCAGTTCTTC.

The CDR3 nucleotides read TGTGCCAGCAGAGAACAGCTTCCCTCTGGGGCCAACGTCCTGACTTTC. Encoded protein: CASREQLPSGANVLTF. The rearrangement links TRBV7-9 to TRBJ2-6, with no clear D. The germline V and J ends were trimmed by 6 bases and 0 bases, with 12 bases remaining between them. The CDR3 contains 16 residues. Germline assignment: CDR1 SEHNR and CDR2 FQNEAQ (reference sequence).

The gene calls are TRBV19 and TRBJ2-1, with D unresolved. This CDR3 contains 13 residues. CDR1 and CDR2 from the germline V gene are LNHDA and SQIVND (reference sequence). V was pared by 3 bases and J by 3 bases, with 6 bases between. In nucleotides, the CDR3 is TGTGCCAGTAGTATTGGGGACTACAATGAGCAGTTCTTC. Encoded protein: CASSIGDYNEQFF.

The chain recombines TRBV30 with TRBJ1-2; weak D call: TRBD1 (5 bases). The V gene's germline CDR1 is GTSNPN and CDR2 SVGIG (reference sequence). V was trimmed by 2 bases and J by 6 bases, leaving 13 bases between them. The CDR3 runs to 13 residues. The CDR3 sequence: CAWSLAQGHGYTF. CDR3 nucleotides: TGTGCCTGGAGTCTGGCGCAGGGACATGGCTACACCTTC.

This chain joins TRBV29-1 and TRBJ1-2, with TRBD1 as a possible D gene (5 bases). CDR1 is SQVTM and CDR2 is ANQGSEA in the germline V gene. V was cut by 4 bases and J by 4 bases, with 10 bases left in between. CDR3 length: 12 residues. CDR3 coding DNA: TGCAGCGTTGCCTCGGGGCCCTATGGCTACACCTTC. Amino acid sequence: CSVASGPYGYTF.

This rearrangement joins TRBV6-5 to TRBJ1-1, with 7 bases that match TRBD1. This CDR3 spans 13 amino acids. Losses at the gene ends were 6 bases for V and 1 base for J; bases not matched to a gene: 2. CDR1 is MNHEY, CDR2 SVGAGI, per germline. The CDR3 DNA sequence: TGTGCCAGCAGGTACAGGGGGAACACTGAAGCTTTCTTT. Its protein product is CASRYRGNTEAFF.

This sequence joins TRBV5-6 and TRBJ2-1; TRBD2 aligns across 8 bases. The V and J ends lost 6 bases and 16 bases, in that order; junction bases with no gene match: 18. The CDR3 is 14 amino acids. Germline-derived CDR1 and CDR2 are SGHDT and YYEEEE. The CDR3 is CASNSLAGPGSRFF. In DNA form, the CDR3 reads TGTGCCAGCAACTCTCTAGCGGGCCCAGGGAGTCGTTTCTTC. Full variable domain (remainder filled in from reference TRBV5-6 and TRBJ2-1): DAGVTQSPTHLIKTRGQQVTLRCSPKSGHDTVSWYQQALGQGPQFIFQYYEEEERQRGNFPDRFSGHQFPNYSSELNVNALLLGDSALYLCASNSLAGPGSRFFGPGTRLTVL.

The rearrangement links TRBV30 to TRBJ2-5; unclear D gene. The CDR3 runs 17 residues. V gave up 2 bases and J gave up 0 bases, with 19 bases separating them. CDR1 is GTSNPN and CDR2 is SVGIG in the germline V gene (reference sequence). The CDR3 here is CAWSPSPFRVYQETQYF. CDR3 in DNA: TGTGCCTGGAGTCCGAGTCCCTTTCGAGTTTACCAAGAGACCCAGTACTTC. Supplemented by reference TRBV30 and TRBJ2-5, the full variable domain reads SQTIHQWPATLVQPVGSPLSLECTVEGTSNPNLYWYRQAAGRGLQLLFYSVGIGQISSEVPQNLSASRPQDRQFILSSKKLLLSDSGFYLCAWSPSPFRVYQETQYFGPGTRLLVL.

The J gene is TRBJ2-1, the V gene TRBV6-5, with D maybe TRBD2 (5 bases). V was pared by 0 bases and J by 9 bases, with 9 bases between. In germline, CDR1 is MNHEY, CDR2 SVGAGI. This CDR3 region has 13 residues. The CDR3 loop reads CASSYSLDSEQFF. The CDR3 DNA is TGTGCCAGCAGTTACTCTTTGGACTCTGAGCAGTTCTTC.